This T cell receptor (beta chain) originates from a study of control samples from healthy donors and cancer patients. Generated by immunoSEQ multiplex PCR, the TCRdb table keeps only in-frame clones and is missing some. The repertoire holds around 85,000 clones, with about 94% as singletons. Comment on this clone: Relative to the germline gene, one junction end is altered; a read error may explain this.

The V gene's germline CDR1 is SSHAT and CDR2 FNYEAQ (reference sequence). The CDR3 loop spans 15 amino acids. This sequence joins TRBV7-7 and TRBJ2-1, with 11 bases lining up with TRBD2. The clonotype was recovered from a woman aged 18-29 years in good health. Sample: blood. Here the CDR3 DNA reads TGTGCTAGCAGCTTAGGGCTAGCGGGGGGTAATGAGCAGTTCTTC. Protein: CASSLGLAGGNEQFF.